The 14 T cell receptor beta chains reported below all come from one sample, sequenced in a study of blood T cell repertoires in COVID-19. Clones were read by immunoSEQ multiplex PCR, and TCRdb kept only the in-frame ones, dropping some. The profile shows 140,000 or so clones, about 84% of them singletons. Specimen: peripheral blood. The receptors come from a woman between 50 and 59 years old with acute or convalescent COVID-19.

This chain joins TRBV4-1 and TRBJ2-7, with D perhaps matching TRBD1 (5 bases). Trimming took off 0 bases at V and 6 bases at J, with 15 bases between the two ends. The V gene's germline CDR1 is MGHRA and CDR2 YSYEKL. The CDR3 has 15 residues. Here the CDR3 DNA reads TGCGCCAGCAGCCAAGAACCGCAGGGATCCCCCGAGCAGTACTTC. It is translated as CASSQEPQGSPEQYF.

This chain uses TRBV19 with TRBJ2-1; 10 nucleotides match TRBD1. This CDR3 has 15 residues. V dropped 8 bases and J dropped 1; count of bases not matched to a gene: 5. Per germline, CDR1 LNHDA and CDR2 SQIVND (reference sequence). The CDR3 is CASRTGGLSYNEQFF. CDR3 DNA: TGTGCCAGTCGGACAGGGGGTTTATCCTACAATGAGCAGTTCTTC.

The chain recombines TRBV4-3 with TRBJ2-1, with 7 nucleotides matching TRBD1. Germline V gives CDR1 LGHNA, CDR2 YSLEER. The CDR3 has 14 residues. The trim removed 2 bases at V and 2 bases at J, leaving 0 bases unmatched. The CDR3 sequence: CASSQQGAYNEQFF. The CDR3 DNA reads TGCGCCAGCAGCCAACAGGGGGCCTACAATGAGCAGTTCTTC.

This clone was counted a few times. This chain joins TRBV6-1 and TRBJ2-1; the D is unclear. This CDR3 has 15 residues. Germline CDR1 reads MNHNS; CDR2 reads SASEGT. Between the trimmed V and J ends, which lost 2 bases and 2 bases, there was a span of 10 bases. Here the CDR3 DNA reads TGTGCCAGCAGTGAAAGAATAGAGGCCTACAATGAGCAGTTCTTC. Encoded protein: CASSERIEAYNEQFF.

This chain uses TRBV6-5 with TRBJ1-6, with D possibly TRBD1 on 5 matching bases. V dropped 7 bases and J dropped 1 base, with 11 bases sitting between them. CDR1 MNHEY and CDR2 SVGAGI come from the germline V gene. This CDR3 spans 15 amino acids. Written as DNA, the CDR3 is TGTGCCAGCATGGATGGGGGGTCCTATAATTCACCCCTCCACTTT. Amino acids: CASMDGGSYNSPLHF.

The gene calls are TRBV6-1 and TRBJ1-1; D is unresolved. This CDR3 spans 13 amino acids. Germline V gives CDR1 MNHNS, CDR2 SASEGT. The ends were cut back, 2 bases at V and 8 bases at J, with 12 bases in the middle. The CDR3 nucleotides are TGTGCCAGCAGTGAACGAGGATCTGGGGAAGCTTTCTTT. This sequence encodes CASSERGSGEAFF.

The rearrangement uses TRBV18 and TRBJ2-1, with 8 bases matching TRBD1. V shed 3 bases, J shed 14 bases, and the junction held 3 bases outside the gene matches. This CDR3 is 11 amino acids long. The germline V gene has CDR1 KGHSH and CDR2 LQKENI. The CDR3 is CASSPSTGEFF. For the CDR3, the DNA is TGTGCCAGCTCACCCTCGACAGGGGAGTTCTTC.

This chain joins TRBV7-9 and TRBJ2-2; 8 bases line up with TRBD1. Germline trimming cut 6 bases from V and 4 bases from J; bases unmatched to any gene: 10. CDR1 is SEHNR and CDR2 is FQNEAQ in the germline V gene (reference sequence). The CDR3 is made up of 16 amino acids. The CDR3 is CASSPDRGEITGELFF. Here the CDR3 DNA reads TGTGCCAGCAGTCCAGACAGGGGAGAGATCACCGGGGAGCTGTTTTTT.

This chain joins TRBV5-5 and TRBJ2-5, with 7 bases that match TRBD2. CDR3 length equals 15 residues. Germline CDR1 reads SGHKS; CDR2 reads YYEKEE (reference sequence). Unmatched junction bases numbered 11, after V lost 4 bases and J lost 5 bases. The CDR3, as DNA: TGTGCCAGCAGCCTCGGACTAGTAGTTGTGGAGACCCAGTACTTC. Translation gives CASSLGLVVVETQYF.

V is TRBV29-1 and J is TRBJ2-3; 9 nucleotides match TRBD1. The CDR3 has 18 amino acids. CDR1 and CDR2 (germline): SQVTM, ANQGSEA. V lost 6 bases and J lost 0; bases outside the gene matches: 16. Written as DNA, the CDR3 is TGCAGCGTCGCCAACGTACAGGGGGCGGCCTCTAGCACAGATACGCAGTATTTT. Amino acid sequence: CSVANVQGAASSTDTQYF.

This sequence joins TRBV5-8 and TRBJ1-4; TRBD1 aligns across 10 bases. This CDR3 comprises 19 residues. Germline trimming cut 2 bases from V and 1 base from J; bases unmatched to any gene: 11. From germline, CDR1 is SGHTS and CDR2 YDEGEE. The CDR3 coding sequence is TGTGCCAGCAGCTTTTTCTCCGGGACAGGGGCAGGAACTAATGAAAAACTGTTTTTT. Its protein is CASSFFSGTGAGTNEKLFF.

The rearrangement joins TRBV7-9 to TRBJ1-1; D not certain. CDR1 is SEHNR and CDR2 is FQNEAQ in the germline V gene (reference sequence). The CDR3 is 11 residues long. V lost 5 bases and J 3 bases, leaving 4 bases between the germline ends. The CDR3 nucleotides read TGTGCCAGCAGCCCAGACACTGAAGCTTTCTTT. Protein sequence: CASSPDTEAFF.

V and J are TRBV11-3 and TRBJ2-1; D perhaps matches TRBD1 (6 bases). V dropped 5 bases and J dropped 6 bases, with 14 bases sitting between them. CDR1 is SGHNT, CDR2 YENEEA, per germline. CDR3 length equals 14 residues. The CDR3 here is CASSKYRDGNEQFF. As DNA, the CDR3 is TGTGCCAGCAGCAAATACAGGGACGGCAATGAGCAGTTCTTC.

The V gene is TRBV9, the J gene TRBJ2-1; no definite D call. Trimming left V 2 bases short and J 0 bases short, with 9 bases between. The CDR3 sequence is 15 residues long. Germline-derived CDR1 and CDR2 are SGDLS and YYNGEE. As DNA, the CDR3 is TGTGCCAGCAGCGTTTTGGCTTTCTCCTACAATGAGCAGTTCTTC. Translated: CASSVLAFSYNEQFF.